The rows below give T cell receptor beta chains drawn from one sample of a study of blood T cell repertoires in COVID-19. The data were produced by immunoSEQ multiplex PCR, yet TCRdb's version contains in-frame clones alone and is incomplete. Here the sample spans some 150,000 clones, 70% to 90% being singletons. What was sequenced was peripheral blood. The receptors originated from a woman in her 70s with acute or convalescent COVID-19. Both conserved end residues are part of each CDR3. The D gene is left open where the match is weak. Clone size is shown for a subset of rows, as once, few, many or a class of expanded clone.

V,J,D,size,DNA,CDR3
TRBV5-1,TRBJ1-1,-,-,TGCGCCAGCAGCTTGGGGACTATGAACACTGAAGCTTTCTTT,CASSLGTMNTEAFF
TRBV6-1,TRBJ1-6,-,-,TGTGCCAGCAGTGAAGTCTCGACAGGATCACCCCTCCACTTT,CASSEVSTGSPLHF
TRBV7-6,TRBJ1-3,-,-,TGTGCCAGCTCCTCTAGAACCCGGGGACTTGGAAACACCATATATTTT,CASSSRTRGLGNTIYF
TRBV4-3,TRBJ2-1,TRBD2,once,TGCGCCAGCAGCCAAGATCCGCTGCGGGGGGGATCATACAATGAGCAGTTCTTC,CASSQDPLRGGSYNEQFF
TRBV6-5,TRBJ1-1,-,-,TGTGCCAGCAGCCTGACTGTAAGAGACACTGAAGCTTTCTTT,CASSLTVRDTEAFF
TRBV6-5,TRBJ1-1,TRBD1,-,TGTGCCAGCAGGACGACAGGGAGGACTGAAGCTTTCTTT,CASRTTGRTEAFF
TRBV5-5,TRBJ2-7,-,few,TGTGCCAGCAGCTTGGAGTGGACAAACTCCTACGAGCAGTACTTC,CASSLEWTNSYEQYF
TRBV12-5,TRBJ2-7,TRBD2,once,TGTGCTAGCGGGCGGGGGGCCGTTCTCCACGAGCAGTACTTC,CASGRGAVLHEQYF
TRBV7-7,TRBJ2-3,TRBD2,-,TGTGCTAGCAGCTTAGCGGGGGGAGTTGCAGATACGCAGTATTTT,CASSLAGGVADTQYF
TRBV19,TRBJ1-2,-,-,TGTGCCAGTAGTGCGGCAAACCGAGCCTATGGCTACACCTTC,CASSAANRAYGYTF
TRBV6-5,TRBJ2-5,-,-,TGTGCCAGCAGTTACGGGCCCGGGAAGGAGACCCAGTACTTC,CASSYGPGKETQYF
TRBV2,TRBJ1-1,-,-,TGTGCCAGCAGACGACAGGCTCCGAACACTGAAGCTTTCTTT,CASRRQAPNTEAFF
TRBV5-1,TRBJ1-2,-,-,TGCGCCAGCAGCGAGGCCGCTAACTATGGCTACACCTTC,CASSEAANYGYTF
TRBV7-8,TRBJ1-2,-,few,TGTGCCAGCAGCTTATCAGCTAACTATGGCTACACCTTC,CASSLSANYGYTF
TRBV7-8,TRBJ2-5,-,-,TGTGCCAGCAGTTCAAATTCAGGGGTCCAGGAGACCCAGTACTTC,CASSSNSGVQETQYF
TRBV27,TRBJ2-2,-,few,TGTGCCAGCAGTTTATTTGCTGGCTTCGCGAACACCGGGGAGCTGTTTTTT,CASSLFAGFANTGELFF
TRBV7-2,TRBJ2-5,-,-,TGTGCCAGCAGCCCCCGTAGGGGGTCCCGGGAGACCCAGTACTTC,CASSPRRGSRETQYF
TRBV5-1,TRBJ2-2,-,-,TGCGCCAGCCGTGGAGAGCAGGGCATCTCCGGGGAGCTGTTTTTT,CASRGEQGISGELFF
TRBV7-9,TRBJ2-2,TRBD1,-,TGTGCCAGCAGCTTGGCAGGGGGACCCGGGGAGCTGTTTTTT,CASSLAGGPGELFF
TRBV7-9,TRBJ2-1,-,-,TGTGCCAGCAACCCGATGGAGAGCTCCTACAATGAGCAGTTCTTC,CASNPMESSYNEQFF
TRBV12-3/TRBV12-4,TRBJ2-4,-,-,TGTGCCAGCAGTTTGGGGGACTTAAACATTCAGTACTTC,CASSLGDLNIQYF
TRBV5-5,TRBJ2-1,-,-,TGTGCCAGCACTCACCCGGGCTCCTACAATGAGCAGTTCTTC,CASTHPGSYNEQFF
TRBV2,TRBJ1-5,-,-,TGTGCCAGCAGTGAATTCGGTGGTGTGAGCAATCAGCCCCAGCATTTT,CASSEFGGVSNQPQHF
TRBV18,TRBJ2-5,TRBD1,-,TGTGCCAGCTCACCGCCCGGACAGGGGGCTGGGACCCAGTACTTC,CASSPPGQGAGTQYF
TRBV19,TRBJ1-5,TRBD1,once,TGTGCCAGTAAAGCGGACAGGGCGGGTAATCAGCCCCAGCATTTT,CASKADRAGNQPQHF
TRBV6-5,TRBJ1-2,-,-,TGTGCCAGCAGACGAACAGGGCTGGCTTACTATGGCTACACCTTC,CASRRTGLAYYGYTF
TRBV5-1,TRBJ1-3,-,-,TGCGCCAGCAGCTTGGTCTTTAACTCTGGAAACACCATATATTTT,CASSLVFNSGNTIYF
TRBV6-5,TRBJ1-2,-,-,TGTGCCAGCAAGGGACTTTTTCAAAGGGTGGGCTACACCTTC,CASKGLFQRVGYTF
TRBV18,TRBJ2-1,TRBD1,-,TGTGCCAGCTCACCCACAAGACAGGGCTACAATGAGCAGTTCTTC,CASSPTRQGYNEQFF
TRBV5-6,TRBJ1-2,TRBD1,-,TGTGCCAGCAGCTTGGGAGGGGGCGCTTGGGGCTACACCTTC,CASSLGGGAWGYTF
TRBV6-6,TRBJ2-1,TRBD2,-,TGTGCCAGCAGTTACTCGAGAGCGGGGGGCCCCGATGAGCAGTTCTTC,CASSYSRAGGPDEQFF
TRBV14,TRBJ1-1,-,-,TGTGCCGGGCGGGACTCGGGGAACACTGAAGCTTTCTTT,CAGRDSGNTEAFF
TRBV27,TRBJ1-6,TRBD1,-,TGTGCCAGCAGAACCGGGACAGATAATTCACCCCTCCACTTT,CASRTGTDNSPLHF
TRBV5-6,TRBJ2-6,TRBD1,-,TGTGCCACTTCTGAAACAGGGGGTCTCTCTGGGGCCAACGTCCTGACTTTC,CATSETGGLSGANVLTF
TRBV7-8,TRBJ2-3,TRBD2,-,TGTGCCAGCAGCTCCCGGTCGCGGGGGGTGGATACGCAGTATTTT,CASSSRSRGVDTQYF
TRBV2,TRBJ2-4,TRBD1,-,TGTGCCACCGGCCGGGGAGGACAGGGAACAAACATTCAGTACTTC,CATGRGGQGTNIQYF
TRBV19,TRBJ1-2,-,few,TGTGCCAGTAGGGTTGCAGGAACCTCTGGCTACACCTTC,CASRVAGTSGYTF
TRBV19,TRBJ2-5,-,-,TGTGCCAGTAGTAACAGGGCGGGAGAGACCCAGTACTTC,CASSNRAGETQYF
TRBV27,TRBJ1-5,-,once,TGTGCCAGCAGTTCGCTTCAGGGTCAGCCCCAGCATTTT,CASSSLQGQPQHF
TRBV6-2/TRBV6-3,TRBJ1-2,-,-,TGTGCCAGCAGCGATAGATGGTATGGCTACACCTTC,CASSDRWYGYTF
TRBV5-1,TRBJ2-5,TRBD1,-,TGCGCCAGCAGCAGCCTAGGGACAGGGGGCCGAGTGGAGACCCAGTACTTC,CASSSLGTGGRVETQYF
TRBV19,TRBJ2-1,-,-,TGTGCCAGTAGCCGGCTAGCTGGGCTCTACAATGAGCAGTTCTTC,CASSRLAGLYNEQFF
TRBV7-9,TRBJ1-4,-,-,TGTGCCAGCAGCTTAAGTTCTGGGGCAGTCACTAATGAAAAACTGTTTTTT,CASSLSSGAVTNEKLFF
TRBV27,TRBJ2-1,TRBD2,-,TGTGCCAGCAGTTTTGATAGCGGGGGGGCCAATGAGCAGTTCTTC,CASSFDSGGANEQFF
TRBV30,TRBJ2-1,-,-,TGTGCCTGGAGCAGCTGGAGGGAGCAGTTCTTC,CAWSSWREQFF
TRBV11-2,TRBJ2-7,TRBD2,-,TGTGCCAGCAGCTCGAGGGGGGGACTAGCGGGGATCTCCTACGAGCAGTACTTC,CASSSRGGLAGISYEQYF
TRBV5-1,TRBJ1-4,-,-,TGCGCCAGCAGCTTGGCAGTTGGCGGGGAAAAACTGTTTTTT,CASSLAVGGEKLFF
TRBV19,TRBJ2-2,TRBD1,-,TGTGCCAGTAGTATCGGGACAGGGGACGGGGAGCTGTTTTTT,CASSIGTGDGELFF
TRBV5-1,TRBJ1-2,-,-,TGCGCCAGCAGCTTGGATAGGACAAAACCCAACTATGGCTACACCTTC,CASSLDRTKPNYGYTF
TRBV6-1,TRBJ1-2,TRBD1,-,TGTGCCAGCAGTGAGGGGCGACAGGGGAGGTATGGCTACACCTTC,CASSEGRQGRYGYTF
TRBV27,TRBJ1-2,-,-,TGTGCCAGCAGTCCGGGTATTGGCTACACCTTC,CASSPGIGYTF
TRBV5-1,TRBJ1-1,-,-,TGCGCCAGCAGCTTGGCCTCAGGCAGTTACAACACTGAAGCTTTCTTT,CASSLASGSYNTEAFF
TRBV19,TRBJ1-1,-,-,TGTGCCAGTAGTACACGACAGCTGGAGGGGAACACTGAAGCTTTCTTT,CASSTRQLEGNTEAFF
TRBV3-1/TRBV3-2,TRBJ1-6,-,once,TGTGCCAGCAGCCAGAGGGATCCATATAATTCACCCCTCCACTTT,CASSQRDPYNSPLHF
TRBV30,TRBJ2-2,-,once,TGTGCCTGGAGTGGTCGCGGGGGCCTTTACACCGGGGAGCTGTTTTTT,CAWSGRGGLYTGELFF
TRBV28,TRBJ1-4,-,-,TGTGCCAGCAGTTTAAGGACAGTAACTAATGAAAAACTGTTTTTT,CASSLRTVTNEKLFF
TRBV11-2,TRBJ2-7,-,-,TGTGCCAGCAGCTTAGGTACAGGGCTTACCTACGAGCAGTACTTC,CASSLGTGLTYEQYF
TRBV5-8,TRBJ2-7,TRBD2,once,TGTGCCAGCAAGACTAGCGGGGACGCTTCCTACGAGCAGTACTTC,CASKTSGDASYEQYF
TRBV7-2,TRBJ2-7,-,-,TGTGCCAGCAGCTTTTTCCGCGCGGGTTCCTACGAGCAGTACTTC,CASSFFRAGSYEQYF
TRBV19,TRBJ1-1,-,-,TGTGCCAGTAGTAAATGGACAGTGGCGAAAGGGATGAACACTGAAGCTTTCTTT,CASSKWTVAKGMNTEAFF